This T cell receptor (beta chain) was sequenced during a study of CD8+CD57+ T cells in acquired aplastic anemia. Study background: Sorting CD4+ and CD8+ cells gave DNA averaging around 3 ug. Study-wide results and caveats: Comparison of patients with controls identified around 28 shared CD8+ CDR3 sequences.

Patients chosen for sequencing had shown CD8+CD57+ cell expansion by flow cytometry. Patients were therapy-naive when their blood was sampled. Genomic DNA constituted the template upon which TCR beta VDJ and CDR3 profiling was performed. One entry per CDR3 protein, called by TCRdb with MiXCR from the reads. The data contain around 170,000 distinct CDR3 sequences, around half of them seen just once; the ten biggest clones take up around 9.7%. As regards this clonotype: Its specificity is not known.

The CDR3 contains 16 residues. Per the germline V gene, CDR1 is SGHKS and CDR2 is YYEKEE (reference sequence). Trimming removed 2 bases at V and 6 bases at J, with 20 bases between. The sequencing input was sorted CD4+, CD8+, or CD8+CD57+ T cells (not recorded which) from PBMCs. The J gene is TRBJ1-1, the V gene TRBV5-5, with D possibly matching TRBD1 (5 bases). The origin of this receptor is a human donor with aplastic anemia. The CDR3 DNA sequence: TGTGCCAGCAGCTTAGTTTTGCTGGGGCCCCAGGCTGAAGCTTTCTTT. Amino acids: CASSLVLLGPQAEAFF.